A single sample gave rise to the 32 T cell receptor beta chains below, sequenced in a study of tumor-infiltrating lymphocytes in primary liver carcinoma. Production of TCR beta cDNA used 400 to 650 ng total RNA together with a constant-region primer. Slightly modified ARM-PCR with three nested multiplex PCR rounds yielded TCR beta libraries. Rounds one and two of PCR, each of around 11 cycles, were primed with TRBV1-TRBV30 forward primers and a C-beta reverse primer. TCRdb re-called the multiplex PCR reads with MiXCR, one entry per CDR3 protein. The sample lists roughly 180,000 distinct CDR3 sequences; about 55% were seen once. Germline DNA was also extracted, with blood RNA taken from unsorted whole blood. Sequenced material: peripheral blood. Receptors were obtained from a man in his forties or fifties with primary liver carcinoma and hepatitis B virus infection.

Details on this clonotype: At one of its ends the junction is not consistent with the germline gene, which may arise from a read error. The V call is TRBV11-2, the J call TRBJ2-7; 9 bases agree with TRBD2. Germline V gives CDR1 SGHAT, CDR2 FQNNGV. The CDR3 contains 15 residues. CDR3 in amino acids: CAISHGASGAREQYF. CDR3 DNA: TGTGCCATCAGCCATGGGGCTAGCGGGGCCCGCGAGCAGTACTTC.

This clonotype was seen only a few times. The rearrangement links TRBV5-6 to TRBJ1-4, with no clear D. The CDR3 runs 18 residues. V was trimmed by 4 bases and J by 5 bases, leaving 24 bases between them. Germline-derived CDR1 and CDR2 are SGHDT and YYEEEE. The CDR3 loop reads CASSRTTSTTSANEKLFF. The CDR3 nucleotides read TGTGCCAGCAGCCGAACCACCTCGACGACAAGTGCAAATGAAAAACTGTTTTTT.

As to this clonotype: The CDR3 carries no conserved terminal phenylalanine or tryptophan, so it likely arises from a read error. This chain uses TRBV6-6 with TRBJ2-3; 7 positions agree with TRBD2. The V gene's germline CDR1 is MNHNY and CDR2 SVGAGI (reference sequence). This CDR3 is 15 amino acids long. With 2 bases clipped from V and 1 base from J, the junction kept 3 bases outside the gene matches. This chain's CDR3 is CASSYEGRGTDTQYL. The CDR3 region has the DNA TGTGCCAGCAGTTACGAAGGGAGGGGCACAGATACGCAGTATTTA.

This clonotype was observed a single time. The CDR3 DNA sequence: TGTGCCAGCAGCCTTAGCGGGAGAGATAACGATGAGCAGTTCTTC. Translation: CASSLSGRDNDEQFF. The chain is built from TRBV12-3 or TRBV12-4 and TRBJ2-1, with 9 bases aligning to TRBD2. This CDR3 region has 15 residues. V dropped 6 bases and J dropped 8; count of bases not matched to a gene: 11.

The DNA for the CDR3 is TGCAACCCCGGGGGGTTTAGCACTGAAGCTTTCTTT. This translates into CNPGGFSTEAFF. The rearrangement joins TRBV29-1 to TRBJ1-1, with a weak D call TRBD1 (5 bases). Germline V gene data show CDR1 as SQVTM and CDR2 as ANQGSEA. This CDR3 comprises 12 residues.

The sample holds one count of this clonotype. CDR3: CASSRTLGQDYGYTF. In DNA, the CDR3 is TGTGCCAGCAGCCGGACCTTGGGGCAGGACTATGGCTACACCTTC. V and J are TRBV28 and TRBJ1-2; TRBD1 is a possible D gene (5 bases). The CDR3 is 15 amino acids. The germline gives CDR1 MDHEN, CDR2 SYDVKM. V lost 6 bases, J lost 3 bases, and 17 bases lay in between.

In DNA form, the CDR3 reads TGCGCCAGCAGTGCCCCCGGGACAGGGAAAGACTATGGCTACACCTTC. It is translated as CASSAPGTGKDYGYTF. V and J are TRBV10-2 and TRBJ1-2; 9 bases agree with TRBD1. V lost 4 bases, J lost 3 bases, and 9 bases stayed unmatched. This CDR3 has 16 residues. The germline V gene has CDR1 WSHSY and CDR2 SAAADI.

This clonotype appeared a few times. The chain uses TRBV29-1 and TRBJ2-5, with 8 bases fitting TRBD1. V lost 0 bases, J lost 5 bases, and 11 bases stayed unmatched. Germline values: CDR1 SQVTM, CDR2 ANQGSEA. The CDR3 length is 16 residues. The DNA for the CDR3 is TGCAGCGTTGAAGATCGCGGCAGGGGGCTAGCGGAGACCCAGTACTTC. Amino acid sequence: CSVEDRGRGLAETQYF.

Regarding this clonotype: Since a much larger clone is just one base distant, this may be a read error. This sequence joins TRBV11-2 and TRBJ2-2, with a tentative D call TRBD1 (6 bases). This CDR3 contains 15 residues. From germline, CDR1 is SGHAT and CDR2 FQNNGV. CDR3 amino acids: CASSLRTANAGELFF. The CDR3, as DNA: TGTGCCAGCAGCCTCCGGACAGCGAACGCCGGGGAGCTGTTTTTT.

This clonotype was seen a few times. V gene TRBV29-1 combines with J gene TRBJ2-3, with D perhaps matching TRBD1 or TRBD2 (5 bases each). Trimming took 3 bases from V and 3 from J, leaving 7 bases between them. Germline V lookup: CDR1 SQVTM, CDR2 ANQGSEA. This CDR3 is 12 amino acids long. DNA for the CDR3: TGCAGCGTTGATGAGGGGACAGATACGCAGTATTTT. Translation: CSVDEGTDTQYF.

The rearrangement joins TRBV11-2 to TRBJ2-1, with TRBD2 matching over 11 bases. CDR1 and CDR2 (germline): SGHAT, FQNNGV. CDR3 length: 16 amino acids. The CDR3 sequence is CDSSLGSLAGGNEQFF. In DNA, the CDR3 is TGTGATAGCAGCTTAGGATCGCTAGCGGGAGGTAATGAGCAGTTCTTC.

The chain carries TRBV13 and TRBJ2-5; D is unresolved. This CDR3 contains 12 residues. Trimming removed 5 bases at V and 3 bases at J, with 7 bases between. CDR1 is PRHDT, CDR2 FYEKMQ, per germline (reference sequence). The CDR3 sequence: CASSRLEETQYF. The DNA for the CDR3 is TGTGCCAGCAGCCGTTTGGAAGAGACCCAGTACTTC.

V and J are TRBV28 and TRBJ2-4; TRBD1 matches at 9 bases. The CDR3 is 15 residues long. With V trimmed by 6 bases and J by 5 bases, 8 bases remained unmatched. The germline V gene has CDR1 MDHEN and CDR2 SYDVKM. CDR3 nucleotides: TGTGCCAGCAGCTCGGGACAGGGAATGGAAAACATTCAGTACTTC. Translation: CASSSGQGMENIQYF. Full variable domain (missing parts from reference TRBV28 and TRBJ2-4): DVKVTQSSRYLVKRTGEKVFLECVQDMDHENMFWYRQDPGLGLRLIYFSYDVKMKEKGDIPEGYSVSREKKERFSLILESASTNQTSMYLCASSSGQGMENIQYFGAGTRLSVL.

This sequence joins TRBV6-5 and TRBJ1-5; perhaps TRBD1 as D (5 bases). Trimming pared 10 bases from V and 1 base from J, leaving 8 bases between. The CDR3 has 12 residues. CDR1 is MNHEY and CDR2 is SVGAGI in the germline V gene. For the CDR3, the DNA is TGTGCCACCAGGGAAAGCAATCAGCCCCAGCATTTT. Protein sequence: CATRESNQPQHF.

J is TRBJ2-1 and V is TRBV20-1; 10 bases match TRBD2. The CDR3 loop spans 16 amino acids. Trimming at V came to 0 bases and at J to 9 bases, leaving 11 bases not matched to a gene. Looked up from germline, CDR1 is DFQATT and CDR2 is SNEGSKA (reference sequence). CDR3 sequence (DNA): TGCAGTGCTAGAGATAGGAGGGCTAGCGGGAGATCTGAGCAGTTCTTC. It codes for CSARDRRASGRSEQFF.

A few counts support this clonotype. As DNA, the CDR3 is TGTGCCATCAGTGAGTCTGCGGGGGGAGGATACAATGAGCAGTTCTTC. Translation: CAISESAGGGYNEQFF. This chain joins TRBV10-3 and TRBJ2-1; 8 nucleotides agree with TRBD2. V shed 0 bases, J shed 4 bases, and the junction held 5 bases outside the gene matches. CDR3 length: 16 amino acids. CDR1 and CDR2 (germline): ENHRY, SYGVKD.

The table lists this clonotype with many counts. The chain uses TRBV29-1 and TRBJ1-1; a weak D match, TRBD1 (5 bases). Germline CDR1 reads SQVTM; CDR2 reads ANQGSEA. Trimming took 6 bases from V and 3 from J, leaving 11 bases between them. This CDR3 is built from 12 residues. In nucleotides, the CDR3 is TGCAGCGTCCTGGGGGGTGACACTGAAGCTTTCTTT. Its translation: CSVLGGDTEAFF.

As regards this clonotype: The junction departs from the called germline gene at one end, perhaps through a read error. The V gene is TRBV11-2, the J gene TRBJ2-1; no definite D call. The CDR3 consists of 14 residues. The germline gives CDR1 SGHAT, CDR2 FQNNGV. The CDR3 is CASSFIASYTEQFF. CDR3 in DNA: TGTGCCAGCAGCTTCATAGCCTCTTACACTGAGCAGTTCTTT.

This clonotype was picked up many times. J is TRBJ2-1 and V is TRBV6-6; 11 bases fit TRBD1. J lost 9 bases, V lost 7 bases, and 11 bases had no gene match. The CDR3 is 15 amino acids. The germline V gene encodes CDR1 MNHNY and CDR2 SVGAGI (reference sequence). The CDR3 region is CASIAGQGGPIEQFF. The CDR3, as DNA: TGTGCCAGCATAGCGGGACAGGGGGGTCCTATTGAGCAGTTCTTC.

The rearrangement uses TRBV6-6 and TRBJ1-1; weak D call: TRBD1 (5 bases). Germline CDR1 MNHNY, CDR2 SVGAGI (reference sequence). V gave up 7 bases and J gave up 1 base, with 13 bases separating them. This CDR3 is 14 amino acids long. The CDR3 region is CASTADSPNTEAFF. CDR3 bases: TGTGCCAGCACCGCCGACAGCCCGAACACTGAAGCTTTCTTT.

Ten or more counts support this clonotype. This sequence joins TRBV6-5 and TRBJ2-7; 9 bases align to TRBD1. Germline CDR1 reads MNHEY; CDR2 reads SVGAGI. J was trimmed by 10 bases and V by 0 bases; bases with no gene match: 16. This CDR3 region has 17 residues. CDR3 sequence: CASSYSYDRTGAFPQYF. Written as DNA, the CDR3 is TGTGCCAGCAGTTACTCGTACGACAGGACAGGGGCATTCCCTCAGTACTTC.

V usage is TRBV12-3 or TRBV12-4 and J usage is TRBJ2-2; the D is unclear. The CDR3 is 14 residues long. V lost 7 bases and J lost 6, with 15 bases in between. CDR3 residues: CASTPRSRPGELFF. The CDR3 nucleotides read TGTGCCAGCACTCCGCGGTCGCGTCCCGGGGAGCTGTTTTTT.

This chain links TRBV24-1 with TRBJ2-4, with D perhaps matching TRBD1 or TRBD2 (6 bases each). CDR1 and CDR2 from the germline V gene are KGHDR and SFDVKD. The CDR3 spans 17 residues. Between the trimmed V and J ends, which lost 2 bases and 0 bases, there was a span of 13 bases. CDR3 coding DNA: TGTGCCACCAGTGATTCGACAAGGGGGGAAGCCAAAAACATTCAGTACTTC. Protein: CATSDSTRGEAKNIQYF.

The V call is TRBV6-5, the J call TRBJ1-5, with 10 bases matching TRBD1. The CDR3 contains 16 residues. The germline V gene encodes CDR1 MNHEY and CDR2 SVGAGI. The J segment lost 8 bases and the V segment lost 5 bases, leaving 12 bases of the junction unmatched. The CDR3 DNA sequence: TGTGCCAGCAGTCCTTCTCGGGGACAGGGGCCGAAGCCCCAGCATTTT. Translated: CASSPSRGQGPKPQHF.

This clonotype was counted many times. The chain is built from TRBV7-9 and TRBJ2-7, with D tentatively TRBD1 (6 bases). The CDR3 covers 14 residues. V lost 5 bases, J lost 5 bases, and 16 bases lay in between. CDR1 SEHNR and CDR2 FQNEAQ come from the germline V gene (reference sequence). The CDR3 spells CASSGDTGKDEQYF. The CDR3 region has the DNA TGTGCCAGCAGCGGGGACACCGGTAAAGACGAGCAGTACTTC.

This clonotype was detected only once. CDR3 protein: CAWSSQGGEQYF. The CDR3 DNA is TGTGCCTGGAGTTCTCAGGGTGGCGAGCAGTACTTC. The V gene is TRBV30, the J gene TRBJ2-7, with D maybe TRBD1 (5 bases). Deletions cut 2 bases from V and 6 bases from J, with 11 bases between. Germline CDR1 reads GTSNPN; CDR2 reads SVGIG (reference sequence). The CDR3 sequence is 12 residues long.

The chain uses TRBV29-1 and TRBJ1-1; a possible D gene is TRBD1 (5 bases). The CDR3 extends over 14 amino acids. Per germline, CDR1 SQVTM and CDR2 ANQGSEA. With 6 bases removed from V and 5 bases from J, the gap between germline ends came to 19 bases. DNA of the CDR3: TGCAGCGTACGATCTGGACATGGAGGGACTGAAGCTTTCTTT. The encoded protein is CSVRSGHGGTEAFF.

In the case of this clonotype: Mismatch with germline at one junction end may stem from a read error. The rearrangement uses TRBV4-1 and TRBJ1-5; no definite D call. The CDR3 runs 13 residues. Per the germline V gene, CDR1 is MGHRA and CDR2 is YSYEKL. The CDR3: CARSRSSAGPQHF. For the CDR3, the DNA is TGCGCCAGAAGCCGCTCATCAGCTGGGCCCCAGCATTTT.

To note about this clonotype: One end of the junction varies from germline; a read error may be responsible. The J gene is TRBJ2-2, the V gene TRBV11-2; D is unresolved. There are 11 residues in the CDR3. The germline gives CDR1 SGHAT, CDR2 FQNNGV. The DNA of the CDR3 is TGTGCCAGCACCTTAATGGTGGAGCTGTTTTTT. Translated: CASTLMVELFF.

The J gene is TRBJ2-5, the V gene TRBV5-1; no definite D call. The V gene's germline CDR1 is SGHRS and CDR2 YFSETQ. The length of the CDR3 is 16 residues. V lost 4 bases and J 4 bases, leaving 20 bases between the germline ends. The CDR3 reads CASSPSASSALETQYF. DNA for the CDR3: TGCGCCAGCAGCCCATCAGCGAGCTCAGCTTTAGAGACCCAGTACTTC.

This clonotype showed up just a few times. The gene calls are TRBV4-1 and TRBJ1-2; 8 nucleotides agree with TRBD1. Germline CDR1 reads MGHRA; CDR2 reads YSYEKL. The junction had 12 bases not matched to a gene; V was cut back by 5 bases and J by 4 bases. This CDR3 has 16 residues. For the CDR3, the DNA is TGCGCCAGCAGCTATTTCGGACAGGGACTATCCTATGGCTACACCTTC. Protein product: CASSYFGQGLSYGYTF.

The chain uses TRBV7-9 and TRBJ2-3; no clear D. CDR1 is SEHNR, CDR2 FQNEAQ, per germline (reference sequence). Trimming pared 3 bases from V and 4 bases from J, leaving 8 bases between. This CDR3 has 13 amino acids. The CDR3 sequence: CASSFLWSDTQYF. The CDR3 coding sequence is TGTGCCAGCAGCTTCCTCTGGTCAGATACGCAGTATTTT.